The 28 T cell receptor beta chains listed next were all sequenced from one sample in a study of blood T cells in healthy people across ages. The use of a sample-barcoded 5' primer and a J-beta primer mix characterized a second PCR of about 7 to 12 cycles. TCRdb reprocessed the 5' RACE reads with MiXCR, giving one entry per CDR3 protein. This sample has about 1,500,000 distinct CDR3 sequences, with roughly 40% found just once. The sample taken for sequencing was blood. The receptors stem from a woman under 30 in good health.

The chain recombines TRBV7-2 with TRBJ2-1; TRBD2 is a possible D gene (5 bases). The CDR3 is made up of 16 amino acids. The ends were cut back, 1 base at V and 7 bases at J, with 17 bases in the middle. The germline V gene encodes CDR1 SGHTA and CDR2 FQGNSA. The CDR3 loop is CASSLVGVSSWNEQFF. CDR3 nucleotides: TGTGCCAGCAGCTTAGTCGGGGTCTCCAGTTGGAATGAGCAGTTCTTC.

This clonotype showed up just a few times. The chain links TRBV27 to TRBJ2-1; TRBD1 matches 12 bases. CDR3 size: 16 residues. J was trimmed by 8 bases and V by 4 bases; bases with no gene match: 9. Germline-derived CDR1 and CDR2 are MNHEY and SMNVEV (reference sequence). CDR3 sequence reads: CASSSTPGQGAYEQFF. In DNA form, the CDR3 reads TGTGCCAGCAGTTCGACTCCGGGACAGGGGGCCTATGAGCAGTTCTTC.

This clonotype has more than one count but fewer than ten. The chain links TRBV10-3 to TRBJ2-3; D remains ambiguous. Germline V gives CDR1 ENHRY, CDR2 SYGVKD. V dropped 6 bases and J dropped 2 bases, with 18 bases sitting between them. This CDR3 spans 16 amino acids. Written as DNA, the CDR3 is TGTGCCATCAGGACCCCGACACCCTCATCCACAGATACGCAGTATTTT. This codes for CAIRTPTPSSTDTQYF.

This chain connects TRBV12-3 or TRBV12-4 to TRBJ2-6, with TRBD1 identical over 7 bases. This CDR3 is 15 amino acids long. V lost 7 bases and J lost 4; bases outside the gene matches: 7. In DNA form, the CDR3 reads TGTGCCAGCACCCCTACAGGGGTGGGGGCCAACGTCCTGACTTTC. This translates into CASTPTGVGANVLTF.

Ten or more counts support this clonotype. The rearrangement links TRBV11-2 to TRBJ2-1, with D perhaps matching TRBD2 (7 bases). CDR1 is SGHAT, CDR2 FQNNGV, per germline. Trimming left V 3 bases short and J 4 bases short, with 13 bases between. This CDR3 is built from 15 residues. This CDR3 reads CASSFEGGSYNEQFF. The CDR3 DNA is TGTGCCAGCAGCTTCGAGGGGGGGTCTTACAATGAGCAGTTCTTC.

This chain connects TRBV20-1 to TRBJ2-1, with 7 bases identical to TRBD2. CDR1 and CDR2 (germline): DFQATT, SNEGSKA (reference sequence). The trim removed 2 bases at V and 9 bases at J, leaving 10 bases unmatched. The CDR3 length is 14 residues. CDR3: CSARRGGGDSEQFF. CDR3 nucleotides: TGCAGTGCTAGAAGAGGCGGGGGTGACTCTGAGCAGTTCTTC.

This clonotype appeared many times. V is TRBV4-1 and J is TRBJ1-3, with D possibly being TRBD1 (6 bases). The germline V gene has CDR1 MGHRA and CDR2 YSYEKL. This CDR3 spans 17 amino acids. V shed 2 bases and J shed 4 bases, with 18 bases lying between them. CDR3 sequence: CASSQILKRQGGNTIYF. In nucleotides, the CDR3 is TGCGCCAGCAGCCAAATCCTTAAGAGGCAGGGGGGAAACACCATATATTTT.

The CDR3 region is CAISESNLKSGNTIYF. CDR3 coding DNA: TGTGCCATCAGTGAGTCAAACCTAAAGTCTGGAAACACCATATATTTT. V gene TRBV10-3 combines with J gene TRBJ1-3; D gene ambiguous. CDR1 is ENHRY, CDR2 SYGVKD, per germline. Trimming pared 0 bases from V and 1 base from J, leaving 10 bases between. There are 16 residues in the CDR3.

The chain recombines TRBV20-1 with TRBJ1-1; D is ambiguous. V lost 0 bases and J 3 bases, leaving 2 bases between the germline ends. Germline CDR1 reads DFQATT; CDR2 reads SNEGSKA (reference sequence). This CDR3 is built from 11 residues. Here the CDR3 DNA reads TGCAGTGCTAGAGACGACACTGAAGCTTTCTTT. Amino acids: CSARDDTEAFF.

With respect to this clonotype: A junction end diverges from the germline sequence, so it may reflect a read error. This chain links TRBV10-3 with TRBJ1-5; 10 nucleotides match TRBD1. CDR3 length: 14 residues. Germline assignment: CDR1 ENHRY and CDR2 SYGVKD. CDR3: CAVRLTGGDQPQHF. The DNA for the CDR3 is TGTGCCGTCAGGCTGACAGGGGGCGATCAGCCCCAGCATTTT.

J is TRBJ2-5 and V is TRBV5-1; D not resolved. The DNA end is a closer match to TRBJ2-7, so the J assignment may be wrong. The CDR3 sequence is 14 residues long. Germline assignment: CDR1 SGHRS and CDR2 YFSETQ. This CDR3 is CASSLDPAIYEQYF. For the CDR3, the DNA is TGCGCCAGCAGCTTGGACCCGGCGATCTACGAGCAGTACTTC.

The V and J genes are TRBV12-5 and TRBJ1-1, with D hard to call. V lost 6 bases and J 3 bases, leaving 11 bases between the germline ends. The CDR3 is made up of 13 amino acids. The V gene's germline CDR1 is LGHNT and CDR2 FRNRAP. CDR3 sequence (DNA): TGTGCTAGTGGCGCGCCGGGTTACACTGAAGCTTTCTTT. It specifies CASGAPGYTEAFF.

V gene TRBV14 combines with J gene TRBJ2-7, with D uncertain. Judging by the DNA end, TRBJ2-5 fits better; the J call may be wrong. Germline values: CDR1 SGHDN, CDR2 FVKESK. CDR3 length: 15 amino acids. CDR3 amino acids: CASSQVGGSKGTQYF. As DNA, the CDR3 is TGTGCCAGCAGCCAAGTAGGTGGGTCGAAGGGGACCCAGTACTTC.

This clonotype has more than one count but fewer than ten. V gene TRBV29-1 combines with J gene TRBJ1-2, with D hard to call. Germline CDR1 is SQVTM and CDR2 is ANQGSEA. Trimming shortened V by 4 bases and J by 4 bases, and 16 bases separated the two germline ends. The CDR3 consists of 14 residues. The chain's CDR3 is CSVGSVYRGYGYTF. For the CDR3, the DNA is TGCAGCGTTGGATCTGTTTACAGAGGCTATGGCTACACCTTC.

The gene calls are TRBV4-1 and TRBJ2-3, with D possibly being TRBD2 (6 bases). The germline CDR1 and CDR2 sequences are MGHRA and YSYEKL. This CDR3 comprises 16 residues. V lost 2 bases and J lost 2, with 14 bases in between. CDR3: CASSQSPGLVTDTQYF. The CDR3 DNA follows: TGCGCCAGCAGCCAATCCCCGGGACTCGTCACAGATACGCAGTATTTT.

The chain is built from TRBV30 and TRBJ1-6; 8 positions agree with TRBD1. Germline V gene data show CDR1 as GTSNPN and CDR2 as SVGIG (reference sequence). The CDR3 extends over 15 amino acids. V gave up 0 bases and J gave up 7 bases; unmatched junction bases: 5. CDR3 bases: TGTGCCTGGAGTGTCCTCGGACAGGGCAATTCACCCCTCCACTTT. It translates to CAWSVLGQGNSPLHF.

The chain uses TRBV7-2 and TRBJ2-7; the D gene is possibly TRBD1 (5 bases). The V gene lost 2 bases and the J gene lost 3 bases, with 11 bases spanning the gap. The V gene's germline CDR1 is SGHTA and CDR2 FQGNSA. The CDR3 length is 14 residues. CDR3 sequence: CASSLQTVYYEQYF. The CDR3 DNA is TGTGCCAGCAGCTTACAGACAGTTTACTACGAGCAGTACTTC.

The chain combines TRBV4-1 with TRBJ2-5; weak D call: TRBD2 (6 bases). The last part of the DNA fits TRBJ2-7 better; the J call may be wrong. The length of the CDR3 is 15 residues. CDR1 and CDR2 (germline): MGHRA, YSYEKL. The CDR3 DNA is TGCGCCAGCAGTCCAGTCGCCGGGGGTATCTACGAGCAGTACTTC. Translation gives CASSPVAGGIYEQYF.

This chain joins TRBV7-9 and TRBJ2-3; the D is unclear. CDR1 and CDR2 from the germline V gene are SEHNR and FQNEAQ (reference sequence). The V end was cut by 10 bases, the J end by 2 bases, with 7 bases between. This CDR3 region has 11 residues. This CDR3 reads CATEPTDTQYF. CDR3 nucleotide sequence: TGTGCCACCGAACCCACAGATACGCAGTATTTT.

The chain couples TRBV30 to TRBJ2-1; tentatively, D is TRBD1 (6 bases). Germline CDR1 GTSNPN, CDR2 SVGIG (reference sequence). The CDR3 is 16 amino acids. Trimming cost V 5 bases and J 5 bases, with 22 bases left between them. The CDR3 region has the DNA TGTGCCTGGTCGAGGGAATGGGGGCGATTAGACAATGAGCAGTTCTTC. This sequence encodes CAWSREWGRLDNEQFF.

This clonotype has only a few counts. The chain carries TRBV3-1 and TRBJ2-1; D ambiguous. The CDR3 is made up of 15 amino acids. V lost 1 base, J lost 4 bases, and 11 bases lay in between. From germline, CDR1 is LGHDT and CDR2 YNNKEL (reference sequence). CDR3 sequence: CASSQGRYTYNEQFF. As DNA, the CDR3 is TGTGCCAGCAGCCAAGGGAGATATACATACAATGAGCAGTTCTTC.

A few counts support this clonotype. The CDR3 protein is CASSDGPGQPQHF. The CDR3 nucleotides read TGCGCCAGCAGCGACGGACCGGGGCAGCCCCAGCATTTT. This rearrangement joins TRBV4-1 to TRBJ1-5; D call uncertain. Germline loops: CDR1 MGHRA, CDR2 YSYEKL. The CDR3 has 13 amino acids. V lost 5 bases and J 7 bases, leaving 12 bases between the germline ends.

The J gene is TRBJ1-2, the V gene TRBV29-1; TRBD1 is a possible D gene (5 bases). The CDR3 sequence is 14 residues long. V lost 3 bases to trimming and J lost 4 bases, with 15 bases between them. Germline CDR1 SQVTM, CDR2 ANQGSEA. This CDR3 is CSVENARAIYGYTF. The DNA of the CDR3 is TGCAGCGTTGAGAACGCCAGGGCCATCTATGGCTACACCTTC. The whole variable domain, filled in from reference TRBV29-1 and TRBJ1-2, reads SAVISQKPSRDICQRGTSLTIQCQVDSQVTMMFWYRQQPGQSLTLIATANQGSEATYESGFVIDKFPISRPNLTFSTLTVSNMSPEDSSIYLCSVENARAIYGYTFGSGTRLTVV.

The chain links TRBV6-5 to TRBJ2-1; 12 bases align to TRBD2. The end of the DNA aligns better with TRBJ2-7, so the J call may be wrong. The CDR3 covers 16 residues. Germline V gives CDR1 MNHEY, CDR2 SVGAGI. Written as DNA, the CDR3 is TGTGCCAGCAGTTACTCACCTAGACTAGCGGGGGATGAGCAGTACTTC. This gives the protein CASSYSPRLAGDEQYF.

This clonotype was seen a handful of times. CDR3 DNA sequence: TGTGCCATCAGTGACCTCAGGGGGTACGAGCAGTACTTC. Amino acids: CAISDLRGYEQYF. The chain joins TRBV10-3 to TRBJ2-7; TRBD1 matches at 7 bases. The J segment lost 4 bases and the V segment lost 3 bases, leaving 3 bases of the junction unmatched. Germline loops: CDR1 ENHRY, CDR2 SYGVKD. This CDR3 is 13 amino acids long.

The table lists this clonotype with many counts. The chain recombines TRBV7-2 with TRBJ2-3; 12 bases line up with TRBD2. The CDR3 runs to 18 residues. V trimming: 5 bases; J trimming: 0 bases; junction bases outside the gene matches: 9. Germline CDR1 reads SGHTA; CDR2 reads FQGNSA. CDR3 protein: CASSPRLAGVGSTDTQYF. DNA for the CDR3: TGTGCCAGCAGCCCAAGACTAGCGGGAGTGGGAAGCACAGATACGCAGTATTTT. Full variable domain (remainder filled in from reference TRBV7-2 and TRBJ2-3): GAGVSQSPSNKVTEKGKDVELRCDPISGHTALYWYRQSLGQGLEFLIYFQGNSAPDKSGLPSDRFSAERTGGSVSTLTIQRTQQEDSAVYLCASSPRLAGVGSTDTQYFGPGTRLTVL.

Note on this clonotype: Sequence at one end of the junction differs from germline and may be a read error. CDR3 residues: CASSFSGNSGYTF. The DNA of the CDR3 is TGTGCCAGCAGCTTTTCAGGGAACTCTGGCTACACCTTC. The V and J genes are TRBV12-3 or TRBV12-4 and TRBJ1-2; possibly TRBD1 for D (5 bases). The CDR3 has 13 amino acids.

V is TRBV20-1 and J is TRBJ2-3; D remains ambiguous. The CDR3 contains 11 residues. CDR1 is DFQATT, CDR2 SNEGSKA, per germline (reference sequence). V lost 7 bases and J lost 6, with 11 bases in between. CDR3 in amino acids: CSGHGVDTQYF. For the CDR3, the DNA is TGCAGTGGCCACGGAGTGGATACGCAGTATTTT.